This entry lists 15 T cell receptor beta chains sequenced from one sample in a study of cytomegalovirus exposure and HLA in healthy donors. The primer mix had 60 Vbeta and 13 Jbeta primers. Using immunoSEQ multiplex PCR, the repertoire was profiled, and TCRdb retains in-frame clones only, with some absent. The sample lists roughly 200,000 clones; approximately 80% were seen once. Sequencing was carried out using PBMCs. Source of these receptors: a boy between 2 and 10 years old in good health and CMV-seronegative.

The chain has TRBV9 and TRBJ2-1, with D perhaps TRBD2 (6 bases). CDR1 SGDLS and CDR2 YYNGEE come from the germline V gene. CDR3 size: 14 residues. With 6 bases removed from V and 7 bases from J, the gap between germline ends came to 17 bases. The CDR3 region has the DNA TGTGCCAGCAATACGGGGGATTTAGGGAATGAGCAGTTCTTC. Protein sequence: CASNTGDLGNEQFF.

The rearrangement uses TRBV6-5 and TRBJ1-2, with D hard to call. The V end lost 0 bases, the J end lost 4 bases, and 9 bases lay between the germline ends. This CDR3 is 14 amino acids long. Germline values: CDR1 MNHEY, CDR2 SVGAGI. Written as DNA, the CDR3 is TGTGCCAGCAGTTACTCGAGCTTCGCCTATGGCTACACCTTC. Its protein is CASSYSSFAYGYTF.

The gene calls are TRBV6-6 and TRBJ2-1; 7 bases are shared with TRBD2. Trimming at V came to 3 bases and at J to 0 bases, leaving 2 bases not matched to a gene. Germline lookup yields CDR1 MNHNY and CDR2 SVGAGI (reference sequence). The CDR3 contains 15 residues. DNA of the CDR3: TGTGCCAGCAGTTATGAGCGGGGCTCCTACAATGAGCAGTTCTTC. Translated, it gives CASSYERGSYNEQFF.

The genes are TRBV25-1 and TRBJ2-1; 8 bases map to TRBD1. The CDR3 has 16 residues. CDR1 MGHDK and CDR2 SYGVNS come from the germline V gene. V trimming: 3 bases; J trimming: 7 bases; junction bases outside the gene matches: 11. CDR3 nucleotide sequence: TGTGCCAGCAGTGACCCTCACTCCCAGGGGGCGAATGAGCAGTTCTTC. Protein product: CASSDPHSQGANEQFF.

This clone showed up just once. This chain uses TRBV5-1 with TRBJ1-4, with a possible D match to TRBD1 (5 bases). The germline V gene encodes CDR1 SGHRS and CDR2 YFSETQ. The CDR3 is made up of 17 amino acids. Between the trimmed V and J ends, which lost 3 bases and 0 bases, there was a span of 15 bases. Here the CDR3 DNA reads TGCGCCAGCAGCTGGGGGGGTCGGGGAGCAACTAATGAAAAACTGTTTTTT. Translating gives CASSWGGRGATNEKLFF. Variable domain in full (rest from reference TRBV5-1 and TRBJ1-4): KAGVTQTPRYLIKTRGQQVTLSCSPISGHRSVSWYQQTPGQGLQFLFEYFSETQRNKGNFPGRFSGRQFSNSRSEMNVSTLELGDSALYLCASSWGGRGATNEKLFFGSGTQLSVL.

The sample holds one count of this clone. The chain carries TRBV5-4 and TRBJ2-2; 11 positions agree with TRBD2. V was clipped by 4 bases and J by 4 bases; unmatched bases: 15. Germline V gives CDR1 SGHNT, CDR2 YYREEE (reference sequence). The CDR3 is 19 residues long. CDR3 DNA sequence: TGTGCCAGCAGCCCACGGCACTCCACTAGCGGGGGCCTCACCGGGGAGCTGTTTTTT. Translation: CASSPRHSTSGGLTGELFF.

This rearrangement joins TRBV27 to TRBJ1-1; D ambiguous. The CDR3 is 14 amino acids. Between the trimmed V and J ends, which lost 2 bases and 0 bases, there was a span of 7 bases. Germline-derived CDR1 and CDR2 are MNHEY and SMNVEV (reference sequence). In DNA form, the CDR3 reads TGTGCCAGCAGTTTAGTTTACATGAACACTGAAGCTTTCTTT. It yields the protein CASSLVYMNTEAFF.

The chain has TRBV5-1 and TRBJ2-2; 8 bases are a match to TRBD1. Looked up from germline, CDR1 is SGHRS and CDR2 is YFSETQ. The length of the CDR3 is 14 residues. The junction had 4 bases not matched to a gene; V was cut back by 7 bases and J by 2 bases. The CDR3 DNA reads as TGCGCCAGCTCTGGACAGGGCAACACCGGGGAGCTGTTTTTT. Protein: CASSGQGNTGELFF. Drawing the rest from reference TRBV5-1 and TRBJ2-2, the complete variable domain is KAGVTQTPRYLIKTRGQQVTLSCSPISGHRSVSWYQQTPGQGLQFLFEYFSETQRNKGNFPGRFSGRQFSNSRSEMNVSTLELGDSALYLCASSGQGNTGELFFGEGSRLTVL.

The rearrangement joins TRBV29-1 to TRBJ1-4; 8 bases line up with TRBD1. Germline V CDR1 and CDR2: SQVTM, ANQGSEA. V shed 7 bases and J 3 bases; nucleotides not matched to a gene: 4. The CDR3 totals 13 residues. The DNA for the CDR3 is TGCAGCGCGGCCAGGGGGCCTAATGAAAAACTGTTTTTT. Its translation is CSAARGPNEKLFF.

The chain joins TRBV10-3 to TRBJ1-2; 7 bases fit TRBD1. The CDR3 length is 14 residues. CDR1 ENHRY and CDR2 SYGVKD come from the germline V gene. V shed 2 bases, J shed 7 bases, and the junction held 7 bases outside the gene matches. The CDR3 here is CAISERWDSGGYTF. CDR3 bases: TGTGCCATCAGTGAGCGGTGGGACAGTGGTGGCTACACCTTC.

This clone appeared a single time. V and J are TRBV11-2 and TRBJ1-1; tentative D call: TRBD1 (5 bases). The CDR3 spans 14 residues. Trimming left V 2 bases short and J 5 bases short, with 12 bases between. CDR1 and CDR2 from the germline V gene are SGHAT and FQNNGV. The DNA of the CDR3 is TGTGCCAGCAGCTTATCCCTGGGGGGAACTGAAGCTTTCTTT. This translates into CASSLSLGGTEAFF.

This clone was recorded a few times. The chain carries TRBV10-1 and TRBJ1-1, with 7 bases lining up with TRBD1. Per the germline V gene, CDR1 is WNHNN and CDR2 is SYGVQD (reference sequence). The CDR3 runs to 15 residues. After removal of 2 bases from V and 1 base from J, the junction contained 4 bases not matched to a gene. CDR3 nucleotides: TGCGCCAGCAGTGAGAGACAGGGAGGGAACACTGAAGCTTTCTTT. This translates into CASSERQGGNTEAFF.

Details on this clone: Germline and junction disagree at one end, which may indicate a read error. This rearrangement joins TRBV20-1 to TRBJ2-5; TRBD2 is a possible D gene (5 bases). The CDR3 spans 10 residues. The germline V gene has CDR1 DFQATT and CDR2 SNEGSKA (reference sequence). The CDR3 loop reads CSARVDSPDF. Here the CDR3 DNA reads TGCAGTGCTAGAGTGGACTCCCCGGACTTC.

The rearrangement links TRBV27 to TRBJ2-5, with 8 bases matching TRBD2. This CDR3 region has 12 residues. Trimming cost V 4 bases and J 11 bases; bases outside gene matches: 6. Germline V gives CDR1 MNHEY, CDR2 SMNVEV (reference sequence). CDR3 DNA: TGTGCCAGCAGTTCCCCTAGCGGGCCTCAGTACTTC. Its translation is CASSSPSGPQYF.

To note about this clone: Other nucleotide sequences from this sample produce the same CDR3. The rearrangement links TRBV11-2 to TRBJ2-5; unclear D gene. The CDR3 has 11 amino acids. V shed 5 bases and J shed 5 bases, with 6 bases lying between them. Germline V CDR1 and CDR2: SGHAT, FQNNGV. The CDR3 reads CASSPRETQYF. CDR3 nucleotides: TGTGCCAGCAGCCCCCGGGAGACCCAGTACTTC. The complete variable domain, with remaining parts taken from reference TRBV11-2 and TRBJ2-5, reads EAGVAQSPRYKIIEKRQSVAFWCNPISGHATLYWYQQILGQGPKLLIQFQNNGVVDDSQLPKDRFSAERLKGVDSTLKIQPAKLEDSAVYLCASSPRETQYFGPGTRLLVL.